These 5 T cell receptor beta chains share one sample of origin, sequenced in a study of neurological immune-mediated disorders. TCRdb itself ran the 5' RACE reads through MiXCR, one entry per CDR3 protein. The table records some 45,000 distinct CDR3 sequences, about 12% of them present only once. The sample's time point: longitudinal time-point 2. Sequenced: PBMCs. The receptors were sampled from a male donor with HTLV-1-associated myelopathy (HAM/TSP).

This clonotype was seen at least ten times. The rearrangement joins TRBV12-3 or TRBV12-4 to TRBJ2-7; possible D gene TRBD1, 6 bases. CDR3 size: 15 residues. V lost 3 bases and J lost 6, with 18 bases in between. The chain's CDR3 is CASSFLQGPRSEQYF. CDR3 nucleotides: TGTGCCAGCAGTTTTCTCCAGGGGCCCAGGAGCGAGCAGTACTTC.

This clonotype has at least ten counts. J is TRBJ1-2 and V is TRBV19; weak D call: TRBD1 (6 bases). The CDR3 has 15 residues. Germline V gene data show CDR1 as LNHDA and CDR2 as SQIVND (reference sequence). V shed 4 bases and J shed 4 bases, with 16 bases lying between them. CDR3 sequence (DNA): TGTGCCAGTAGTACCCAGGGGTCAGGACCCTATGGCTACACCTTC. Its protein product is CASSTQGSGPYGYTF.

This clonotype was counted many times. This rearrangement joins TRBV20-1 to TRBJ1-6, with D perhaps matching TRBD1 (6 bases). This CDR3 is 14 amino acids long. Trimming cost V 6 bases and J 9 bases, with 18 bases left between them. CDR1 DFQATT and CDR2 SNEGSKA come from the germline V gene (reference sequence). CDR3 DNA: TGCAGTGCCTTCATCCAGGGGAGGACTTCACCCCTCCACTTT. It yields the protein CSAFIQGRTSPLHF.

This clonotype has at least ten counts. The V call is TRBV5-1, the J call TRBJ1-2; D may be TRBD1 (5 bases). The length of the CDR3 is 13 residues. V lost 1 base, J lost 6 bases, and 10 bases lay in between. The germline gives CDR1 SGHRS, CDR2 YFSETQ. The CDR3 nucleotides are TGCGCCAGCAGCTTGATAGGGACCCATGGCTACACCTTC. Its translation: CASSLIGTHGYTF.

CDR3 nucleotide sequence: TGCAGTGCAAGACAACTTTCGGTCTCAGATACGCAGTATTTT. It encodes CSARQLSVSDTQYF. This rearrangement joins TRBV20-1 to TRBJ2-3; no clear D gene. Trimming took 6 bases from V and 4 from J, leaving 17 bases between them. Germline V gene lookup returns CDR1 DFQATT and CDR2 SNEGSKA (reference sequence). This CDR3 contains 14 residues.